These 16 T cell receptor beta chains originate from one sample sequenced in a study of blood T cell repertoires in COVID-19. TCRdb's copy holds only in-frame clones and misses some; the assay was immunoSEQ multiplex PCR. This sample has 150,000 to 200,000 clones, with 88% found just once. Sequenced input: PBMCs or T cells enriched from blood (not recorded which). Receptors originate from a woman aged 18 to 35 who had recovered from COVID-19.

The chain uses TRBV28 and TRBJ2-7, with TRBD2 as a possible D gene (6 bases). Trimming took off 10 bases at V and 3 bases at J, with 13 bases between the two ends. The CDR3 is 12 amino acids. Per germline, CDR1 MDHEN and CDR2 SYDVKM. The CDR3 bases are TGTGCCACCAATAGGGGAGGCTACGAGCAGTACTTC. Translating it yields CATNRGGYEQYF.

This clone was detected once. V usage is TRBV5-4 and J usage is TRBJ2-5, with TRBD1 matching over 7 bases. The trim removed 2 bases at V and 5 bases at J, leaving 3 bases unmatched. Germline loops: CDR1 SGHNT, CDR2 YYREEE (reference sequence). CDR3 length equals 13 residues. The CDR3 nucleotides are TGTGCCAGCAGCTTACAGGGGAAGGAGACCCAGTACTTC. Residues: CASSLQGKETQYF.

The chain recombines TRBV27 with TRBJ2-1, with 13 nucleotides matching TRBD2. CDR1 and CDR2 (germline): MNHEY, SMNVEV (reference sequence). This CDR3 spans 15 amino acids. Unmatched junction bases numbered 3, after V lost 5 bases and J lost 5 bases. CDR3 nucleotide sequence: TGTGCCAGCAGTGTACTAGCGGGGGGGAACAATGAGCAGTTCTTC. Amino acids: CASSVLAGGNNEQFF.

This chain connects TRBV2 to TRBJ2-2, with 10 bases matching TRBD2. CDR1 and CDR2 (germline): SNHLY, FYNNEI. The CDR3 loop spans 15 amino acids. The V gene end was trimmed by 9 bases and the J gene end by 6 bases; junction bases not matched to a gene: 10. CDR3 in amino acids: CASEASGSSAGELFF. In DNA form, the CDR3 reads TGTGCCAGTGAGGCTAGCGGGAGTAGTGCCGGGGAGCTGTTTTTT.

This clone has a single count. The chain is built from TRBV30 and TRBJ1-4; 8 bases agree with TRBD1. Per the germline V gene, CDR1 is GTSNPN and CDR2 is SVGIG (reference sequence). The V and J ends lost 5 bases and 8 bases, in that order; junction bases with no gene match: 7. The CDR3 is made up of 13 amino acids. In nucleotides, the CDR3 is TGTGCCTGGGACACAGGGGGTGCCGAAAAACTGTTTTTT. Its protein product is CAWDTGGAEKLFF.

The chain has TRBV18 and TRBJ2-7; weak D call: TRBD1 (6 bases). The V end lost 1 base, the J end lost 3 bases, and 10 bases lay between the germline ends. The CDR3 is made up of 14 amino acids. Germline assignment: CDR1 KGHSH and CDR2 LQKENI. This chain's CDR3 is CASSPRGQSYEQYF. In DNA form, the CDR3 reads TGTGCCAGCTCACCACGCGGACAGAGCTACGAGCAGTACTTC.

The J gene is TRBJ2-3, the V gene TRBV4-2; 7 bases are a match to TRBD1. The germline V gene encodes CDR1 LGHNA and CDR2 YNFKEQ. The J segment lost 0 bases and the V segment lost 1 base, leaving 7 bases of the junction unmatched. The CDR3 is 17 amino acids. The CDR3 sequence is CASSQADREWSTDTQYF. CDR3 sequence (DNA): TGTGCCAGCAGCCAAGCTGACAGGGAGTGGAGCACAGATACGCAGTATTTT.

The chain links TRBV19 to TRBJ1-5; D remains ambiguous. Per the germline V gene, CDR1 is LNHDA and CDR2 is SQIVND (reference sequence). Trimming shortened V by 10 bases and J by 15 bases, and 10 bases separated the two germline ends. This CDR3 has 8 residues. The CDR3 here is CAIAGRHF. The CDR3 DNA sequence: TGTGCCATAGCCGGCAGGCATTTT. The variable domain in full, with the rest retrieved from reference TRBV19 and TRBJ1-5, is DGGITQSPKYLFRKEGQNVTLSCEQNLNHDAMYWYRQDPGQGLRLIYYSQIVNDFQKGDIAEGYSVSREKKESFPLTVTSAQKNPTAFYLCAIAGRHFGDGTRLSIL.

This rearrangement joins TRBV7-2 to TRBJ1-2; 10 nucleotides match TRBD1. The CDR3 runs 15 residues. The V gene's germline CDR1 is SGHTA and CDR2 FQGNSA. V was clipped by 4 bases and J by 2 bases; unmatched bases: 4. As DNA, the CDR3 is TGTGCCAGCAGCTCGACAGGGGGCAGGAACTATGGCTACACCTTC. Translation gives CASSSTGGRNYGYTF. Full variable domain (rest looked up from reference TRBV7-2 and TRBJ1-2): GAGVSQSPSNKVTEKGKDVELRCDPISGHTALYWYRQSLGQGLEFLIYFQGNSAPDKSGLPSDRFSAERTGGSVSTLTIQRTQQEDSAVYLCASSSTGGRNYGYTFGSGTRLTVV.

This rearrangement joins TRBV28 to TRBJ1-5, with 9 bases matching TRBD1. Germline loops: CDR1 MDHEN, CDR2 SYDVKM. This CDR3 has 15 amino acids. Germline trimming cut 5 bases from V and 3 bases from J; bases unmatched to any gene: 5. The CDR3 is CASSLRDRDNQPQHF. In DNA form, the CDR3 reads TGTGCCAGCAGTCTCCGGGACAGGGACAATCAGCCCCAGCATTTT.

The rearrangement uses TRBV4-3 and TRBJ2-2; perhaps TRBD2 as D (6 bases). Germline CDR1 is LGHNA and CDR2 is YSLEER. The CDR3 sequence is 14 residues long. With 1 base removed from V and 13 bases from J, the gap between germline ends came to 16 bases. This CDR3 reads CASSQGLEGGGLFF. As DNA, the CDR3 is TGCGCCAGCAGCCAAGGGCTGGAGGGAGGTGGGCTGTTTTTT.

V gene TRBV28 combines with J gene TRBJ2-7; TRBD1 aligns across 8 bases. The CDR3 covers 15 residues. Germline V lookup: CDR1 MDHEN, CDR2 SYDVKM. The V and J ends lost 4 bases and 0 bases, in that order; junction bases with no gene match: 5. DNA of the CDR3: TGTGCCAGCAGTTCACAGGGGGTGCCCTCCTACGAGCAGTACTTC. It encodes CASSSQGVPSYEQYF.

The chain links TRBV11-3 to TRBJ2-1; tentative D call: TRBD2 (5 bases). Germline-derived CDR1 and CDR2 are SGHNT and YENEEA. The CDR3 length is 17 residues. Trimming stripped 6 bases from V and 0 bases from J, with 18 bases between. The CDR3 nucleotides read TGTGCCAGCAGTGCTCGGGGAGTCGAACGCTCCTACAATGAGCAGTTCTTC. This gives the protein CASSARGVERSYNEQFF.

V gene TRBV25-1 combines with J gene TRBJ1-6, with D possibly matching TRBD1 (6 bases). This CDR3 contains 13 residues. V was clipped by 10 bases and J by 8 bases, with 15 bases between them. Germline V gives CDR1 MGHDK, CDR2 SYGVNS. DNA of the CDR3: TGTGCCACCTCGCCGGGGGGCGATTCACCCCTCCACTTT. This codes for CATSPGGDSPLHF.

The chain employs TRBV2 and TRBJ2-7; 8 nucleotides agree with TRBD1. The V and J ends lost 10 bases and 0 bases, in that order; junction bases with no gene match: 8. Germline values: CDR1 SNHLY, CDR2 FYNNEI. This CDR3 contains 14 residues. The CDR3: CATKGQGSSYEQYF. The CDR3 DNA follows: TGTGCCACTAAAGGACAGGGAAGCTCCTACGAGCAGTACTTC.

The CDR3 nucleotides are TGTGCCAGTAGTATCCCCATCGGACAGCTCTCTGGGGCCAACGTCCTGACTTTC. The encoded protein is CASSIPIGQLSGANVLTF. The chain joins TRBV19 to TRBJ2-6; a possible D gene is TRBD1 (6 bases). This CDR3 comprises 18 residues. In germline, CDR1 is LNHDA, CDR2 SQIVND (reference sequence). V lost 3 bases, J lost 0 bases, and 15 bases lay in between.